The sequence of this TCR beta chain was determined in a study of human T cells and chemical hapten exposure. TCRdb independently ran MiXCR on the RACE reads; one entry per CDR3 protein. The sample gives over 85,000 distinct CDR3 sequences, about 8.7% of which show up once; around 2.8% is in the top ten. Time point: healthy volunteer bleed at 2 weeks. Total RNA was extracted from unfractionated whole blood. This clonotype was observed at least ten times. J lost 3 bases, V lost 5 bases, and 13 bases had no gene match. The CDR3 has 17 amino acids. Germline assignment: CDR1 MDHEN and CDR2 SYDVKM. The source of this sequence is a female donor in good health. Some clones in this sample may be carry-over from other donors' samples. The material sequenced was whole blood. The gene calls are TRBV28 and TRBJ2-3; 8 bases fit TRBD1. The CDR3 protein is CASSTHMTGVKTDTQYF. CDR3 bases: TGTGCCAGCAGTACTCACATGACAGGGGTAAAGACAGATACGCAGTATTTT.